This section outlines one TCR beta chain sequence together with its context. Its antigen remains unknown. TCRdb called the RT-PCR reads again in MiXCR, with one record for every CDR3 protein. The data contain approximately 200,000 distinct CDR3 sequences, 13% to 15% of them singletons. This specimen belongs to a study of response to subunit inactivated influenza vaccine. General study points: Authors suggested each seasonal influenza vaccination recruits few new T cells.

In germline, CDR1 is LGHDT, CDR2 YNNKEL (reference sequence). The CDR3 spans 15 residues. V shed 3 bases, J shed 7 bases, and the junction held 5 bases outside the gene matches. This material consisted of CD8+ T cells sorted from PBMCs, taken about 5 days after vaccination. The chain employs TRBV3-1 and TRBJ2-1; 11 nucleotides line up with TRBD2. This sequence was found in a man aged 45 to 65 who received an inactivated influenza vaccine. The CDR3 protein is CASSQGTSGQNEQFF. The CDR3 DNA reads as TGTGCCAGCAGCCAGGGGACTAGCGGACAGAATGAGCAGTTCTTC.